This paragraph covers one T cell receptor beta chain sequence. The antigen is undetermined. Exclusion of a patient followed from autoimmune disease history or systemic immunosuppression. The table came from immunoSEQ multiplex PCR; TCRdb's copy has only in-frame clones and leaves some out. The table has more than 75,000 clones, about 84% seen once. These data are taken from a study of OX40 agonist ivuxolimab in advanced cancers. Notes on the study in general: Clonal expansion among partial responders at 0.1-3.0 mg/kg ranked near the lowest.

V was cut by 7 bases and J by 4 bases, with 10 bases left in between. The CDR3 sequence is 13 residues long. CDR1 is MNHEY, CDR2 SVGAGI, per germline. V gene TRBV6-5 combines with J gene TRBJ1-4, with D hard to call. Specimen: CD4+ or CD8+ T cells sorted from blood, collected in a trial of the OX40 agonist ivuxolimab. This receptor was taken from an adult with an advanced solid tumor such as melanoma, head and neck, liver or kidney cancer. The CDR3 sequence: CASKPGFNEKLFF. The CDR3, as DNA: TGTGCCAGCAAGCCGGGTTTTAATGAAAAACTGTTTTTT.